This TCR beta chain stems from a study of Tregs in tolerant kidney transplant recipients. This clone was counted a single time. The method was immunoSEQ multiplex PCR; TCRdb's version includes in-frame clones alone and lacks a portion of them. The data contain some 100,000 clones, around nine tenths of them seen just once; the ten biggest clones take up approximately 0.59%. The sample taken for sequencing was CD4+ T cells from blood. This sequence originates from a human donor in good health.

This CDR3 is CASSPLQDTYEQYF. The CDR3 DNA reads as TGTGCCAGCAGCCCATTACAGGACACCTACGAGCAGTACTTC. The gene calls are TRBV16 and TRBJ2-7; maybe TRBD1 (5 bases). CDR1 is KGHSY, CDR2 FQNENV, per germline. The CDR3 runs to 14 residues. Trimming took off 4 bases at V and 2 bases at J, with 12 bases between the two ends.